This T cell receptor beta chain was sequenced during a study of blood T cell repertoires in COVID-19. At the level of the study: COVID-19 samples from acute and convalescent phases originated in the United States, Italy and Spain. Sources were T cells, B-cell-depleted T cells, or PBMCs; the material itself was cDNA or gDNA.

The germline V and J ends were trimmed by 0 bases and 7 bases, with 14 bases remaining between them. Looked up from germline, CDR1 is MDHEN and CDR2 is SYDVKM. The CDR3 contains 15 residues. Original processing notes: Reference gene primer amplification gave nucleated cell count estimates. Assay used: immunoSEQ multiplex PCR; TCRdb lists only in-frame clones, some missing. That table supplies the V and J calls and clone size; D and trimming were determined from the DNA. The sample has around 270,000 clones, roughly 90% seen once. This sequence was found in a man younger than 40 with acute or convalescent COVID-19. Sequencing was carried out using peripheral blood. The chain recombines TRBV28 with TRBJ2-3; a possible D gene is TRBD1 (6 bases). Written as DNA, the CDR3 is TGTGCCAGCAGTTTATGGGCCAGGGGCACGAATACGCAGTATTTT. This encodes CASSLWARGTNTQYF. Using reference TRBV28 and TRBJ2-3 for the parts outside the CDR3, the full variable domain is DVKVTQSSRYLVKRTGEKVFLECVQDMDHENMFWYRQDPGLGLRLIYFSYDVKMKEKGDIPEGYSVSREKKERFSLILESASTNQTSMYLCASSLWARGTNTQYFGPGTRLTVL.